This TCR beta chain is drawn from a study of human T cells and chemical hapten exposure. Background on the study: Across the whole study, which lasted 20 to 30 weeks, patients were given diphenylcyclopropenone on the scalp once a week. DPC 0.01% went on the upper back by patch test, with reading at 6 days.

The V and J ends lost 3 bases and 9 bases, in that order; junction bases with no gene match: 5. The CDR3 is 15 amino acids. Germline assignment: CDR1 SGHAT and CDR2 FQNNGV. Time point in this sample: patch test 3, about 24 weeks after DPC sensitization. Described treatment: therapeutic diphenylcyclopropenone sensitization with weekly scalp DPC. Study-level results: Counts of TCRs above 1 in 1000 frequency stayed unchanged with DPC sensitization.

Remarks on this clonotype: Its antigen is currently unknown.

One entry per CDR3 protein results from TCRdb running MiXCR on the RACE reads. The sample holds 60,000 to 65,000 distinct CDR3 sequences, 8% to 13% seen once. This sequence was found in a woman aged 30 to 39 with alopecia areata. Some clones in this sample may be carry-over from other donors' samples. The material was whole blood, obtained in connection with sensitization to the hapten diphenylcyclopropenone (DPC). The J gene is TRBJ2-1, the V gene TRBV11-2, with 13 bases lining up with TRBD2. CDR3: CASSFSGLAGVEQFF. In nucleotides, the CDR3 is TGTGCCAGCAGCTTCTCCGGACTAGCGGGAGTTGAGCAGTTCTTC.